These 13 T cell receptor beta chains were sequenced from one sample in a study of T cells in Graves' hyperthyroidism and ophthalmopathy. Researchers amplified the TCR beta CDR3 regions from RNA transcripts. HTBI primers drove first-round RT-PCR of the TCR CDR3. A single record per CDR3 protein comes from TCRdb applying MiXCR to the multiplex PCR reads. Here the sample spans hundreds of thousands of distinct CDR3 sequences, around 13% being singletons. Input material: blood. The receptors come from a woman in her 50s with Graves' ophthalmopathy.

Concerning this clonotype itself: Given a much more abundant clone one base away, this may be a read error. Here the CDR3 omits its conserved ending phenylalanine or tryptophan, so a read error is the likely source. CDR3 coding DNA: TGCGCCAGCAGCCAAGAGACAGGGGGCTACGAGCAGTACCTC. It codes for CASSQETGGYEQYL. V gene TRBV4-1 combines with J gene TRBJ2-7; 9 positions match TRBD1. The CDR3 runs to 14 residues. After removal of 0 bases from V and 3 bases from J, the junction contained 0 bases not matched to a gene. Germline CDR1 MGHRA, CDR2 YSYEKL.

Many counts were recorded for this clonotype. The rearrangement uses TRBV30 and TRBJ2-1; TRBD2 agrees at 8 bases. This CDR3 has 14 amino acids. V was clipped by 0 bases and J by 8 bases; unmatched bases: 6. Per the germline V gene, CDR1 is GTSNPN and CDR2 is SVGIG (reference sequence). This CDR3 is CAWSVSGGLYEQFF. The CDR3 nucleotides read TGTGCCTGGAGTGTTTCGGGAGGGCTCTATGAGCAGTTCTTC.

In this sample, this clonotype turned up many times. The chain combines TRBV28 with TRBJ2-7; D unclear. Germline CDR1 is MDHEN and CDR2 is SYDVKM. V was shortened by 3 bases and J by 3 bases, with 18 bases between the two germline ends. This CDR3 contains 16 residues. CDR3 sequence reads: CASSFLTSVGLYEQYF. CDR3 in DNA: TGTGCCAGCAGTTTTTTGACGAGCGTTGGTCTCTACGAGCAGTACTTC.

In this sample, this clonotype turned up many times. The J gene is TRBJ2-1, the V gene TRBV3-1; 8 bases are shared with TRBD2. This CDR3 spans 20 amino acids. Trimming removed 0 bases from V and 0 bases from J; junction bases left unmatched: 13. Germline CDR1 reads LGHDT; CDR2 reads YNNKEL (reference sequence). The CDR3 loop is CASSQEGILAVTNSYNEQFF. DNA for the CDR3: TGTGCCAGCAGCCAAGAAGGTATACTAGCGGTAACTAACTCCTACAATGAGCAGTTCTTC.

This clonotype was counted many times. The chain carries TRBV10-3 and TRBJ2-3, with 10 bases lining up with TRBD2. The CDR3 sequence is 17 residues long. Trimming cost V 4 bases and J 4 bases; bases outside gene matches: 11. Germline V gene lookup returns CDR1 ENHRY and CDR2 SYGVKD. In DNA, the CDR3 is TGTGCCATCAGTGTATTGGGACTAGCGACGAGGTCAGATACGCAGTATTTT. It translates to CAISVLGLATRSDTQYF.

The CDR3 nucleotides are TGTGCCACCAGTGAGCGAAGATATAACAATGAGCAGTTCTTC. As protein: CATSERRYNNEQFF. This chain uses TRBV24-1 with TRBJ2-1, with D unclear. The CDR3 length is 14 residues. Per the germline V gene, CDR1 is KGHDR and CDR2 is SFDVKD. V lost 4 bases, J lost 5 bases, and 11 bases lay in between.

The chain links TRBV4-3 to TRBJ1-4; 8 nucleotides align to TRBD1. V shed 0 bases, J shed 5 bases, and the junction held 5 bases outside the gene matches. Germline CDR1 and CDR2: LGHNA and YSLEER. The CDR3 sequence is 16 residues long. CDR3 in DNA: TGCGCCAGCAGCCAAGAGGGCAGGGGGCCGAATGAAAAACTGTTTTTT. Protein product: CASSQEGRGPNEKLFF.

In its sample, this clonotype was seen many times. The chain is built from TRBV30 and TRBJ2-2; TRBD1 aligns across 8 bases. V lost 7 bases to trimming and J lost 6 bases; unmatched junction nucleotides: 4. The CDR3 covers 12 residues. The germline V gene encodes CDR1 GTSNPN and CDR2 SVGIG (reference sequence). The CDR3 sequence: CAFTGGPGELFF. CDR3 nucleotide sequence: TGTGCCTTCACAGGGGGACCCGGGGAGCTGTTTTTT.

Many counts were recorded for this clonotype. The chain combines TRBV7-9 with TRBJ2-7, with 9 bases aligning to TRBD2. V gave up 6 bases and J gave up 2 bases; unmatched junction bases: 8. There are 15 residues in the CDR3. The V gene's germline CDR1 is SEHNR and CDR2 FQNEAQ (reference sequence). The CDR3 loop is CASREAGGGTYEQYF. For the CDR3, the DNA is TGTGCCAGCAGAGAAGCGGGAGGAGGGACCTACGAGCAGTACTTC.

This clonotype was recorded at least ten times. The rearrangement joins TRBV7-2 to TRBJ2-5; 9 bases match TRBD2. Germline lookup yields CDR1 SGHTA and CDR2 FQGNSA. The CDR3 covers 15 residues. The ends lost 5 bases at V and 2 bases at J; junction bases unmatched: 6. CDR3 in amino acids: CASSTLAGEQETQYF. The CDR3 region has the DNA TGTGCCAGCAGCACGTTAGCGGGAGAACAAGAGACCCAGTACTTC.

The chain's CDR3 is CASKTEGGGNQPQHF. CDR3 DNA sequence: TGTGCCAGCAAGACAGAGGGGGGCGGCAATCAGCCCCAGCATTTT. V usage is TRBV12-3 or TRBV12-4 and J usage is TRBJ1-5, with a tentative D call TRBD1 (6 bases). The V and J ends lost 7 bases and 2 bases respectively, with 15 bases between them. The CDR3 consists of 15 residues.

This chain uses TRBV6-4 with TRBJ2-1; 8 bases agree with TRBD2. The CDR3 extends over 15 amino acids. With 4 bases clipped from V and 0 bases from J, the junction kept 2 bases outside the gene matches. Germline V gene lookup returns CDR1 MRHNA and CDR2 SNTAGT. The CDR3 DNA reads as TGTGCCAGCAGTGCAGGGACTAGCTCCTACAATGAGCAGTTCTTC. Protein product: CASSAGTSSYNEQFF.

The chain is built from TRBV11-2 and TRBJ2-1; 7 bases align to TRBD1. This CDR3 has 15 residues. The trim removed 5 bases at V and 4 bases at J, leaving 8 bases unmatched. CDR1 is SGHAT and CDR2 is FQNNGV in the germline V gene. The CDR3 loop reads CASSQTGQPYNEQFF. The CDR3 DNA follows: TGTGCCAGCAGCCAAACGGGACAGCCTTACAATGAGCAGTTCTTC.